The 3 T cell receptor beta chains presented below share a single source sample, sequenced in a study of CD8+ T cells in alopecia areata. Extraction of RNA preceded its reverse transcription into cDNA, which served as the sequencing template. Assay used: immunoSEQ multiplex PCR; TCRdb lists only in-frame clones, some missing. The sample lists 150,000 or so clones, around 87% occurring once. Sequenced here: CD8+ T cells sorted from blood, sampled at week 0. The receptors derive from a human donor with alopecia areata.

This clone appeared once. The CDR3 sequence is CASSPPSGGSYYEQYF. In DNA form, the CDR3 reads TGTGCCAGTAGTCCACCTTCTGGGGGCAGTTACTACGAGCAGTACTTC. This chain uses TRBV19 with TRBJ2-7; D may be TRBD1 (6 bases). The CDR3 is made up of 16 amino acids. Trimming shortened V by 5 bases and J by 3 bases, and 20 bases separated the two germline ends. CDR1 LNHDA and CDR2 SQIVND come from the germline V gene (reference sequence).

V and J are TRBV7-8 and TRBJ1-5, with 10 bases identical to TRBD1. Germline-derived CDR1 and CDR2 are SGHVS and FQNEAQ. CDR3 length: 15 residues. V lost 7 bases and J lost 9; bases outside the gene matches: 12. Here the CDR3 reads CASNPGQGSFGPQHF. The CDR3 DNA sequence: TGTGCCAGCAACCCGGGACAGGGGTCTTTTGGGCCCCAGCATTTT.

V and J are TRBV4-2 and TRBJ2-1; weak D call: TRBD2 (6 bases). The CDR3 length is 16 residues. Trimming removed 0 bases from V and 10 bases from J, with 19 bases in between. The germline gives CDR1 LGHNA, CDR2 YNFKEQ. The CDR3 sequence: CASSQESAWGGGEQFF. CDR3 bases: TGTGCCAGCAGCCAAGAATCGGCGTGGGGAGGAGGCGAGCAGTTCTTC.